These 26 T cell receptor beta chains were all obtained from the same sample, sequenced in a study of T cell responses to AZD1222 COVID-19 vaccine. TCRdb's table, derived via immunoSEQ multiplex PCR, lists solely in-frame clones and lacks some. The table includes over 130,000 clones, 94% detected once. Sequences were derived from peripheral blood, sampled on day 0 of AZD1222 vaccination. These receptor sequences come from an adult in good health.

The rearrangement uses TRBV4-1 and TRBJ1-5; the D is unclear. V was clipped by 1 base and J by 4 bases, with 17 bases between them. This CDR3 contains 17 residues. Germline lookup yields CDR1 MGHRA and CDR2 YSYEKL. The CDR3 loop is CASSQGLAGRNNQPQHF. Written as DNA, the CDR3 is TGCGCCAGCAGCCAAGGTTTAGCTGGACGGAATAATCAGCCCCAGCATTTT.

This clone was seen a handful of times. The rearrangement joins TRBV6-5 to TRBJ2-7; D possibly uses TRBD1 or TRBD2 (6 bases each). V lost 6 bases to trimming and J lost 1 base, with 13 bases between them. CDR3 length: 14 amino acids. Germline lookup yields CDR1 MNHEY and CDR2 SVGAGI. The CDR3, as DNA: TGTGCCAGCAGACCCCGAGGGGGGTCCTACGAGCAGTACGTC. It encodes CASRPRGGSYEQYV.

The chain combines TRBV7-2 with TRBJ2-4; D is perhaps TRBD2 (5 bases). Germline lookup yields CDR1 SGHTA and CDR2 FQGNSA. V was trimmed by 4 bases and J by 8 bases, leaving 18 bases between them. The CDR3 sequence is 15 residues long. CDR3 bases: TGTGCCAGCAGCTACCGGTCCCCGATCGGGGACATTCAGTACTTC. This sequence encodes CASSYRSPIGDIQYF.

CDR3 in DNA: TGTGCCAGCAGCTTAACGGGGGGCGGCTACACCTTC. Protein product: CASSLTGGGYTF. The gene calls are TRBV5-4 and TRBJ1-2; maybe TRBD1 (6 bases). V was clipped by 2 bases and J by 8 bases, with 10 bases between them. The CDR3 has 12 residues. Germline V gives CDR1 SGHNT, CDR2 YYREEE (reference sequence).

This chain joins TRBV2 and TRBJ1-4, with 10 bases lining up with TRBD1. With 3 bases clipped from V and 10 bases from J, the junction kept 8 bases outside the gene matches. From germline, CDR1 is SNHLY and CDR2 FYNNEI. There are 15 residues in the CDR3. The CDR3 loop reads CASSDRTGGPGKLFF. CDR3 coding DNA: TGTGCCAGCAGTGATCGGACAGGGGGGCCAGGAAAACTGTTTTTT.

The gene calls are TRBV2 and TRBJ2-5; perhaps TRBD1 as D (6 bases). The CDR3 is made up of 14 amino acids. V shed 6 bases and J shed 5 bases, with 16 bases lying between them. Germline V gene data show CDR1 as SNHLY and CDR2 as FYNNEI. In DNA form, the CDR3 reads TGTGCCAGCAGCTACCAGGGGTTCGGGGAGACCCAGTACTTC. Protein sequence: CASSYQGFGETQYF.

This chain connects TRBV6-5 to TRBJ1-6; unclear D gene. This CDR3 region has 13 residues. CDR1 and CDR2 (germline): MNHEY, SVGAGI. With 2 bases removed from V and 9 bases from J, the gap between germline ends came to 8 bases. The CDR3 reads CASSYQGRSPLHF. The CDR3 DNA sequence: TGTGCCAGCAGTTACCAAGGACGTTCACCCCTCCACTTT.

The chain recombines TRBV20-1 with TRBJ2-5; D ambiguous. The V gene lost 5 bases and the J gene lost 5 bases, with 6 bases spanning the gap. The CDR3 length is 10 residues. Germline CDR1 is DFQATT and CDR2 is SNEGSKA (reference sequence). DNA for the CDR3: TGCAGTGCTGGTTGGGAGACCCAGTACTTC. Translating it yields CSAGWETQYF.

The J gene is TRBJ1-5, the V gene TRBV2; the match to TRBD1 covers 7 bases. CDR1 and CDR2 (germline): SNHLY, FYNNEI. This CDR3 has 15 residues. Trimming took 4 bases from V and 0 from J; bases not matched to a gene: 3. The CDR3 DNA reads as TGTGCCAGCAGTGCACAGGGGAATAGCAATCAGCCCCAGCATTTT. Protein sequence: CASSAQGNSNQPQHF.

The V call is TRBV4-2, the J call TRBJ2-3; 10 positions agree with TRBD1. The CDR3 sequence is 16 residues long. V dropped 1 base and J dropped 3; count of bases not matched to a gene: 4. CDR1 is LGHNA, CDR2 YNFKEQ, per germline. The DNA for the CDR3 is TGTGCCAGCAGCCAAGCTAAGGGACAGGGGACAGATACGCAGTATTTT. Protein sequence: CASSQAKGQGTDTQYF.

This rearrangement joins TRBV20-1 to TRBJ2-1; D not resolved. This CDR3 has 10 amino acids. With 7 bases removed from V and 6 bases from J, the gap between germline ends came to 7 bases. Germline loops: CDR1 DFQATT, CDR2 SNEGSKA (reference sequence). CDR3 sequence (DNA): TGCAGTGTCCCATTCAATGAGCAGTTCTTC. Translated, it gives CSVPFNEQFF.

The chain has TRBV7-9 and TRBJ2-3; unclear D gene. CDR1 is SEHNR, CDR2 FQNEAQ, per germline (reference sequence). This CDR3 region has 15 residues. Trimming cost V 5 bases and J 4 bases, with 16 bases left between them. CDR3 coding DNA: TGTGCCAGCAGCCCCCCCCTAGTTGTACCAGATACGCAGTATTTT. This gives the protein CASSPPLVVPDTQYF.

The chain carries TRBV5-1 and TRBJ1-3; D gene unclear. Deletions cut 0 bases from V and 0 bases from J, with 10 bases between. Germline-derived CDR1 and CDR2 are SGHRS and YFSETQ. This CDR3 is built from 16 residues. This chain's CDR3 is CASSLDGSVSGNTIYF. The CDR3 nucleotides are TGCGCCAGCAGCTTGGACGGCTCAGTCTCTGGAAACACCATATATTTT.

The J gene is TRBJ1-1, the V gene TRBV7-2; D not certain. The germline V and J ends were trimmed by 1 base and 0 bases, with 9 bases remaining between them. This CDR3 contains 15 residues. Germline CDR1 SGHTA, CDR2 FQGNSA. The CDR3 DNA reads as TGTGCCAGCAGCTTAGGAGCAGGCATGAACACTGAAGCTTTCTTT. This encodes CASSLGAGMNTEAFF.

The genes are TRBV5-4 and TRBJ2-4; 9 nucleotides line up with TRBD1. CDR3 size: 16 residues. V shed 0 bases, J shed 1 base, and the junction held 2 bases outside the gene matches. Germline V lookup: CDR1 SGHNT, CDR2 YYREEE (reference sequence). The CDR3 here is CASSLGDRAAKNIQYF. The CDR3, as DNA: TGTGCCAGCAGCTTGGGGGACAGGGCGGCCAAAAACATTCAGTACTTC. The full variable domain, its missing parts supplied by reference TRBV5-4 and TRBJ2-4, is ETGVTQSPTHLIKTRGQQVTLRCSSQSGHNTVSWYQQALGQGPQFIFQYYREEENGRGNFPPRFSGLQFPNYSSELNVNALELDDSALYLCASSLGDRAAKNIQYFGAGTRLSVL.

The V call is TRBV5-4, the J call TRBJ1-2, with 7 nucleotides matching TRBD1. Trimming cost V 0 bases and J 8 bases; bases outside gene matches: 7. Germline CDR1 is SGHNT and CDR2 is YYREEE (reference sequence). CDR3 length: 14 amino acids. CDR3: CASSLVEGARGYTF. CDR3 bases: TGTGCCAGCAGCTTGGTCGAGGGGGCGCGGGGCTACACCTTC.

The chain links TRBV28 to TRBJ1-1, with 7 bases lining up with TRBD1. The germline gives CDR1 MDHEN, CDR2 SYDVKM. The CDR3 has 15 residues. J lost 1 base, V lost 7 bases, and 9 bases had no gene match. The CDR3 DNA is TGTGCCAGCAACCTGAGGGGGCGGGGGAACACTGAAGCTTTCTTT. Translation: CASNLRGRGNTEAFF.

The V and J genes are TRBV7-7 and TRBJ2-5; 16 nucleotides line up with TRBD2. This CDR3 is 15 amino acids long. Germline CDR1 reads SSHAT; CDR2 reads FNYEAQ (reference sequence). With 5 bases clipped from V and 5 bases from J, the junction kept 2 bases outside the gene matches. CDR3 nucleotides: TGTGCCAGCAGCACGGGACTAGCGGGGGGGGAGACCCAGTACTTC. Encoded protein: CASSTGLAGGETQYF.

The count of this clone is one. The chain has TRBV5-1 and TRBJ2-1, with TRBD2 matching 8 bases. This CDR3 spans 16 amino acids. Germline lookup yields CDR1 SGHRS and CDR2 YFSETQ. V was clipped by 2 bases and J by 3 bases; unmatched bases: 7. CDR3 in amino acids: CASSLIIAGNYNEQFF. For the CDR3, the DNA is TGCGCCAGCAGCTTAATAATAGCGGGGAACTACAATGAGCAGTTCTTC.

J is TRBJ1-4 and V is TRBV28; D not resolved. The length of the CDR3 is 12 residues. The V and J ends lost 3 bases and 7 bases respectively, with 6 bases between them. Germline values: CDR1 MDHEN, CDR2 SYDVKM. Written as DNA, the CDR3 is TGTGCCAGCAGTTTCGACATTGAAAAACTGTTTTTT. Amino acids: CASSFDIEKLFF.

The chain uses TRBV5-1 and TRBJ1-2, with D maybe TRBD1 (5 bases). Trimming removed 0 bases from V and 0 bases from J, with 9 bases in between. Germline values: CDR1 SGHRS, CDR2 YFSETQ. This CDR3 contains 15 residues. CDR3: CASSLALGANYGYTF. The CDR3 coding sequence is TGCGCCAGCAGCTTGGCCCTGGGGGCTAACTATGGCTACACCTTC.

This chain connects TRBV7-8 to TRBJ2-1, with D possibly TRBD2 on 6 matching bases. In germline, CDR1 is SGHVS, CDR2 FQNEAQ. The CDR3 sequence is 14 residues long. The V gene lost 5 bases and the J gene lost 8 bases, with 16 bases spanning the gap. The CDR3: CASSPTDPSDEQFF. In nucleotides, the CDR3 is TGTGCCAGCAGCCCAACGGATCCTAGCGATGAGCAGTTCTTC.

The chain joins TRBV6-2 or TRBV6-3 to TRBJ2-6; D is unclear. This CDR3 spans 13 amino acids. CDR1 MNHEY and CDR2 SVGEGT come from the germline V gene. V lost 5 bases, J lost 3 bases, and 5 bases lay in between. The chain's CDR3 is CASSPFGANVLTF. The CDR3 nucleotides read TGTGCCAGCAGTCCCTTTGGGGCCAACGTCCTGACTTTC.

The gene calls are TRBV15 and TRBJ1-1; D is ambiguous. Per germline, CDR1 LNHNV and CDR2 YYDKDF (reference sequence). CDR3 length equals 14 residues. Trimming shortened V by 6 bases and J by 5 bases, and 16 bases separated the two germline ends. CDR3 nucleotides: TGTGCCACCAGATTCCAAGGGTTGGGGACTGAAGCTTTCTTT. It yields the protein CATRFQGLGTEAFF.

The chain carries TRBV29-1 and TRBJ2-7; no reliable D call. The ends were cut back, 4 bases at V and 6 bases at J, with 13 bases in the middle. Germline V lookup: CDR1 SQVTM, CDR2 ANQGSEA. The CDR3 runs 12 residues. In nucleotides, the CDR3 is TGCAGCGTTGTAGGTTGGGGTGGCGAGCAGTACGTC. Its translation is CSVVGWGGEQYV.

The V and J genes are TRBV19 and TRBJ1-4; D might be TRBD1 (5 bases). This CDR3 is 14 amino acids long. From germline, CDR1 is LNHDA and CDR2 SQIVND (reference sequence). V gave up 1 base and J gave up 5 bases, with 8 bases separating them. The DNA of the CDR3 is TGTGCCAGTAGTATAGGACAGAAAAATGAAAAACTGTTTTTT. Translated: CASSIGQKNEKLFF.